This T cell receptor (beta chain) was sequenced during a study of blood T cell repertoires in COVID-19. The overall study: PBMCs, B-cell-depleted T cells, or T cells provided the cDNA or gDNA that made up the material.

Measured with immunoSEQ multiplex PCR; TCRdb has only the in-frame clones, and not every one. The sample lists over 110,000 clones, around 79% occurring once. Germline loops: CDR1 SNHLY, CDR2 FYNNEI. The CDR3 loop spans 14 amino acids. Losses at the gene ends were 6 bases for V and 7 bases for J; bases not matched to a gene: 8. This clonotype was obtained from a man between 60 and 75 years old with acute or convalescent COVID-19. V usage is TRBV2 and J usage is TRBJ1-5; 8 positions agree with TRBD1. The sequencing input was peripheral blood. CDR3 sequence: CASRLDRGGQPQHF. The CDR3 DNA is TGTGCCAGCAGGCTTGACAGGGGAGGACAGCCCCAGCATTTT.